The rows below give T cell receptor beta chains drawn from one sample of a study of T cells after yellow fever vaccination. TCRdb re-called the 5' RACE reads with MiXCR, one entry per CDR3 protein. This table holds under 300,000 distinct CDR3 sequences, around 7% found once. The starting material was CD4+ T cells sorted from PBMCs, obtained 15 days after the yellow fever booster vaccination. These receptor sequences come from a man in his thirties or forties who received the YFV17D yellow fever vaccine. Each CDR3 is given with its conserved first and last residue. The D gene is left open where the match is weak. Not every row has a clone size; where given, it reads once, few, many or a size class.

>TRBJ2-7|TRBV24-1|few|NA
CATSDLGRQYF
TGTGCCACCAGTGATTTGGGCAGGCAGTACTTC
>TRBJ2-1|TRBV29-1|many|NA
CSSFPPTSYNEQFF
TGCAGCAGTTTCCCGCCGACGTCCTACAATGAGCAGTTCTTC
>TRBJ2-7|TRBV28|NA|TRBD1
CASSLTPWGQGRTEQYF
TGTGCCAGCAGTTTGACCCCTTGGGGACAGGGACGAACAGAGCAGTACTTC
>TRBJ2-7|TRBV7-2|many|NA
CASSSDRLGPREQYF
TGTGCCAGCAGCTCGGACCGCCTTGGGCCCCGCGAGCAGTACTTC
>TRBJ1-1|TRBV29-1|many|NA
CSVEDERKAFF
TGCAGCGTTGAAGATGAGCGGAAAGCTTTCTTT
>TRBJ2-2|TRBV2|many|NA
CASIGLANTGELFF
TGTGCCAGCATCGGTCTCGCGAACACCGGGGAGCTGTTTTTT
>TRBJ2-2|TRBV10-3|many|NA
CAISYQGTTGELFF
TGTGCCATCAGTTACCAGGGGACCACCGGGGAGCTGTTTTTT
>TRBJ2-7|TRBV20-1|many|NA
CSGLAPGPSYEQYF
TGCAGTGGCTTAGCTCCGGGGCCCTCCTACGAGCAGTACTTC
>TRBJ1-2|TRBV20-1|few|TRBD1
CSAGTGTGDYGYTF
TGCAGTGCTGGCACCGGGACAGGGGACTATGGCTACACCTTC
>TRBJ2-3|TRBV7-9|NA|NA
CASSLNQGPRRDTQYF
TGTGCCAGCAGCTTAAATCAGGGCCCTCGGAGAGATACGCAGTATTTT
>TRBJ2-2|TRBV11-3|NA|NA
CASSLGIGELFF
TGTGCCAGCAGCTTGGGGATCGGGGAGCTGTTTTTT
>TRBJ1-2|TRBV20-1|NA|TRBD1
CSASGTGAGWGGYTF
TGCAGTGCGTCCGGGACAGGGGCCGGGTGGGGCGGCTACACCTTC
>TRBJ1-1|TRBV4-1|few|NA
CASSQERGLEAFF
TGCGCCAGCAGCCAAGAACGGGGCCTTGAAGCTTTCTTT
>TRBJ1-1|TRBV3-1|few|NA
CASSQVSGRTEAFF
TGTGCCAGCAGCCAAGTTTCAGGGCGGACTGAAGCTTTCTTT
>TRBJ2-3|TRBV4-2|NA|NA
CASSPSSDTQYF
TGTGCCAGCAGCCCTAGTAGCGATACGCAGTATTTT
>TRBJ2-5|TRBV18|NA|NA
CASSPPGGSVVGETQYF
TGTGCCAGCTCACCACCGGGGGGAAGCGTGGTTGGAGAGACCCAGTACTTC
>TRBJ2-7|TRBV7-2|many|TRBD1
CASSLAQGYSYEQYF
TGTGCCAGCAGCTTAGCACAGGGGTACTCCTACGAGCAGTACTTC
>TRBJ2-1|TRBV5-6|few|TRBD2
CASSLTLAGNGNEQFF
TGTGCCAGCAGCTTGACATTAGCGGGAAATGGCAATGAGCAGTTCTTC
>TRBJ2-3|TRBV7-6|NA|TRBD2
CASSLGGRQDTQYF
TGTGCCAGCAGCTTGGGCGGGAGGCAAGATACGCAGTATTTT
>TRBJ2-5|TRBV9|few|TRBD1
CASSVGAQGVLETQYF
TGTGCCAGCAGCGTAGGAGCACAGGGGGTCTTGGAGACCCAGTACTTC
>TRBJ2-1|TRBV29-1|few|NA
CSVSQGIVVDEQFF
TGCAGCGTATCCCAGGGCATAGTGGTAGATGAGCAGTTCTTC
>TRBJ1-1|TRBV5-4|NA|NA
CASSLAGGVNTEAFF
TGTGCCAGCAGCTTGGCGGGGGGGGTGAACACTGAAGCTTTCTTT
>TRBJ2-7|TRBV20-1|NA|TRBD2
CSASGLAGGWAYEQYF
TGCAGTGCCTCGGGACTAGCGGGAGGTTGGGCCTACGAGCAGTACTTC
>TRBJ1-5|TRBV2|many|TRBD1
CASSTQGALTDQPQHF
TGTGCCAGCAGTACACAGGGGGCCCTGACTGATCAGCCCCAGCATTTT
>TRBJ2-1|TRBV4-3|many|TRBD2
CASRGGGPLNEQFF
TGCGCCAGCCGGGGGGGAGGGCCCCTCAATGAGCAGTTCTTC
>TRBJ1-3|TRBV9|NA|NA
CASSVEVAISGNTIYF
TGTGCCAGCAGCGTAGAGGTGGCAATCTCTGGAAACACCATATATTTT
>TRBJ2-3|TRBV21-1|few|NA
CASSKEGSAGKRRTDTQYF
TGTGCCAGCAGCAAAGAGGGGTCGGCAGGGAAAAGGCGCACAGATACGCAGTATTTT
>TRBJ2-2|TRBV20-1|many|TRBD2
CSAGTSGGNTGELFF
TGCAGTGCGGGGACTAGCGGGGGGAACACCGGGGAGCTGTTTTTT
>TRBJ2-1|TRBV5-1|many|NA
CASSRGTGSGNEQFF
TGCGCCAGCAGCAGGGGGACGGGGAGTGGCAATGAGCAGTTCTTC
>TRBJ2-1|TRBV5-6|NA|TRBD2
CASSLATSGKVRNEQFF
TGTGCCAGCAGCTTGGCCACTAGCGGGAAGGTCAGGAATGAGCAGTTCTTC
>TRBJ2-5|TRBV13|NA|TRBD1
CASSVLTGAQYF
TGTGCCAGCAGCGTCCTGACAGGGGCCCAGTACTTC
>TRBJ2-5|TRBV3-1|many|NA
CASSQDEKTQYF
TGTGCCAGCAGCCAAGATGAAAAGACCCAGTACTTC
>TRBJ2-6|TRBV9|NA|NA
CASSVGGSGANVLTF
TGTGCCAGCAGCGTAGGGGGTAGTGGGGCCAACGTCCTGACTTTC
>TRBJ2-5|TRBV7-2|NA|NA
CASSPTRGPQETQYF
TGTGCCAGCAGCCCCACCAGGGGCCCCCAAGAGACCCAGTACTTC
>TRBJ2-7|TRBV7-2|few|TRBD2
CASSRLSGRFAEQYF
TGTGCCAGCAGCCGCCTTAGCGGGAGGTTTGCCGAGCAGTACTTC
>TRBJ2-3|TRBV29-1|many|NA
CSLAFGGAGADTQYF
TGCAGCCTTGCCTTTGGGGGGGCGGGAGCAGATACGCAGTATTTT
>TRBJ2-7|TRBV20-1|few|TRBD2
CSATASGFYEQYF
TGCAGTGCTACAGCTAGCGGGTTTTACGAGCAGTACTTC
>TRBJ2-7|TRBV28|many|NA
CASSRTRQVSYEQYF
TGTGCCAGCAGCCGAACACGACAAGTCTCCTACGAGCAGTACTTC
>TRBJ2-2|TRBV7-6|few|TRBD2
CASSSTSGKGTGELFF
TGTGCCAGCAGTTCTACTAGCGGGAAGGGTACCGGGGAGCTGTTTTTT
>TRBJ2-1|TRBV7-9|many|TRBD1
CASSLGRGPYNEQFF
TGTGCCAGCAGCTTAGGCAGGGGGCCGTACAATGAGCAGTTCTTC
>TRBJ2-6|TRBV5-1|many|TRBD2
CASSQIAGAGANVLTF
TGCGCCAGCAGCCAAATAGCGGGAGCTGGGGCCAACGTCCTGACTTTC
>TRBJ2-3|TRBV7-2|few|NA
CATRRTSTDTQYF
TGTGCCACCCGGAGAACTAGCACAGATACGCAGTATTTT
>TRBJ1-2|TRBV12-3/TRBV12-4|many|TRBD1
CASSFGGGDYGYTF
TGTGCCAGCAGTTTTGGAGGGGGCGACTATGGCTACACCTTC
>TRBJ2-7|TRBV20-1|NA|TRBD2
CSASRPLGLAGVYEQYF
TGCAGTGCTAGTAGGCCCCTGGGGCTAGCGGGAGTCTACGAGCAGTACTTC
>TRBJ2-5|TRBV5-1|NA|TRBD2
CASKDLAGGETQYF
TGCGCCAGCAAGGATCTAGCGGGAGGGGAGACCCAGTACTTC
>TRBJ2-1|TRBV2|few|NA
CATRTPRGGNEQFF
TGTGCCACTCGGACCCCCCGGGGTGGTAATGAGCAGTTCTTC
>TRBJ1-2|TRBV20-1|NA|TRBD1
CSAPGGQGAYGYTF
TGCAGTGCCCCGGGGGGACAGGGAGCCTATGGCTACACCTTC
>TRBJ2-3|TRBV12-3/TRBV12-4|NA|NA
CASSSTRESTDTQYF
TGTGCCAGCAGTTCTACTAGGGAGAGCACAGATACGCAGTATTTT
>TRBJ1-1|TRBV7-9|few|TRBD1
CASSQSTGTEAFF
TGTGCCAGCAGCCAATCGACAGGGACTGAAGCTTTCTTT
>TRBJ1-2|TRBV7-9|many|TRBD1
CASSPDGQGAGGYTF
TGTGCCAGCAGCCCCGACGGACAGGGGGCCGGTGGCTACACCTTC
>TRBJ2-3|TRBV7-9|NA|NA
CARVYGKVSILTDTQYF
TGTGCCAGAGTATACGGGAAGGTCTCGATACTCACAGATACGCAGTATTTT